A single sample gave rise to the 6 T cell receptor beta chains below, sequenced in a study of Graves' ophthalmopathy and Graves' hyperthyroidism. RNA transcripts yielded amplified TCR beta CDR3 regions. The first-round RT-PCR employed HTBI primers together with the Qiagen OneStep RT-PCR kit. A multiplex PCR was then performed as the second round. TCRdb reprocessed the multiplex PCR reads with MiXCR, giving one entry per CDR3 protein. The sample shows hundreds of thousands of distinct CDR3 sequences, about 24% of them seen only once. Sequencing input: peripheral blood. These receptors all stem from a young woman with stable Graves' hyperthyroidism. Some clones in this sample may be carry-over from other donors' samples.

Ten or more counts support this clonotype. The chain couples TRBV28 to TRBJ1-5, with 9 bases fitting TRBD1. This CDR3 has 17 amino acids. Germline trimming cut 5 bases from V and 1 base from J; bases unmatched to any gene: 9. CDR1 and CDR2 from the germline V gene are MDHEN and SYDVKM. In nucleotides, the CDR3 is TGTGCCAGCAGTGGGCATGGACAGGGGACGAGCAATCAGCCCCAGCATTTT. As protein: CASSGHGQGTSNQPQHF.

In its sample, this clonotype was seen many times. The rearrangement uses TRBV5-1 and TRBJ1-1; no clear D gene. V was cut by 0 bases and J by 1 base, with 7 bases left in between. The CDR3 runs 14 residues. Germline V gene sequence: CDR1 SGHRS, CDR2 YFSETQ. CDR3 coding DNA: TGCGCCAGCAGCTTGGAGACGGGGAACACTGAAGCTTTCTTT. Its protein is CASSLETGNTEAFF.

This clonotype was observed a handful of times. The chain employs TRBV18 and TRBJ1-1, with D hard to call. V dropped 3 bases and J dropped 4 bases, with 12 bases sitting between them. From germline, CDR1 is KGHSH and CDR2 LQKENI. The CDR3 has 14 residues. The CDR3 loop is CASSPGVQSTEAFF. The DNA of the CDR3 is TGTGCCAGCTCACCCGGGGTCCAGAGCACTGAAGCTTTCTTT.

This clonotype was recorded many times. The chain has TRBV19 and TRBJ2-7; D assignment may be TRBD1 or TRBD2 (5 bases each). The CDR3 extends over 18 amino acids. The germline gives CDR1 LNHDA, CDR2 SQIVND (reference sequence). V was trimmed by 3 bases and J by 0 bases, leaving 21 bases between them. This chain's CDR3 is CASSIVLRGPSISYEQYF. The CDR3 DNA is TGTGCCAGTAGTATTGTGTTGAGGGGACCATCAATCTCCTACGAGCAGTACTTC.

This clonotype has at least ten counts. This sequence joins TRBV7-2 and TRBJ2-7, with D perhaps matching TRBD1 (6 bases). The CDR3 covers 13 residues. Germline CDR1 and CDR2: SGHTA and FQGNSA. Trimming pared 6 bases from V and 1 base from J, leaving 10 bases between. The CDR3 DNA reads TGTGCCAGCAGTTCACAGGGTTCCTACGAGCAGTACTTC. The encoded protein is CASSSQGSYEQYF.

DNA of the CDR3: TGTGCCAGCAGTCCCACTAGGGGACCTCATACCGGGGAGCTGTTTTTT. It codes for CASSPTRGPHTGELFF. V gene TRBV2 combines with J gene TRBJ2-2; the D gene could be TRBD1 or TRBD2 (5 bases each). V was clipped by 5 bases and J by 5 bases, with 18 bases between them. The germline V gene has CDR1 SNHLY and CDR2 FYNNEI. This CDR3 has 16 residues. The whole variable domain, filled in from reference TRBV2 and TRBJ2-2, reads EPEVTQTPSHQVTQMGQEVILRCVPISNHLYFYWYRQILGQKVEFLVSFYNNEISEKSEIFDDQFSVERPDGSNFTLKIRSTKLEDSAMYFCASSPTRGPHTGELFFGEGSRLTVL.